The 11 T cell receptor beta chains below all came from one sample that was sequenced in a study of blood T cell repertoires in COVID-19 (dated by TCRdb to 2020 to 2021). The library came from the immunoSEQ multiplex PCR assay. As stored in TCRdb, this immuneACCESS dataset retains in-frame rearrangements with V and J assigned. A fraction of the clones does not appear; measured against another copy, unresolved V genes explain less than half of the discrepancy, and the remainder lacks a known reason. This sample lists fewer than 50,000 clones; 70% to 90% were detected once. About 8.8% of the sample comes from the top ten. What was sequenced was peripheral blood. The receptors originated from a man in his fifties with active COVID-19.

This rearrangement joins TRBV10-2 to TRBJ2-1; 9 positions match TRBD2. CDR1 and CDR2 from the germline V gene are WSHSY and SAAADI. The CDR3 is made up of 13 amino acids. The J segment lost 8 bases and the V segment lost 7 bases, leaving 6 bases of the junction unmatched. Here the CDR3 reads CASKASGKYEQFF. The CDR3 nucleotides are TGCGCCAGCAAGGCTAGCGGGAAGTATGAGCAGTTCTTC.

This sequence joins TRBV19 and TRBJ1-5; unclear D gene. The CDR3 has 14 amino acids. V lost 7 bases and J lost 0, with 10 bases in between. From germline, CDR1 is LNHDA and CDR2 SQIVND (reference sequence). This CDR3 reads CASTGFYSNQPQHF. CDR3 DNA: TGTGCCAGTACGGGGTTTTATAGCAATCAGCCCCAGCATTTT.

This clone was seen only a few times. The rearrangement joins TRBV6-5 to TRBJ1-2, with D tentatively TRBD1 (5 bases). In germline, CDR1 is MNHEY, CDR2 SVGAGI. Trimming cost V 5 bases and J 2 bases, with 9 bases left between them. CDR3 length: 13 residues. The CDR3 nucleotides are TGTGCCAGCAGTCTCGGGGGGAACTATGGCTACACCTTC. It specifies CASSLGGNYGYTF.

The J gene is TRBJ2-2, the V gene TRBV28, with 9 positions matching TRBD2. The CDR3 consists of 17 residues. V was clipped by 5 bases and J by 5 bases; unmatched bases: 12. Germline loops: CDR1 MDHEN, CDR2 SYDVKM. CDR3 loop: CASSLGGAGGGTGELFF. CDR3 in DNA: TGTGCCAGCAGTCTCGGGGGAGCGGGAGGAGGGACCGGGGAGCTGTTTTTT.

The rearrangement joins TRBV7-2 to TRBJ2-7; TRBD2 matches at 7 bases. This CDR3 region has 16 residues. V was clipped by 4 bases and J by 1 base; unmatched bases: 10. Germline CDR1 reads SGHTA; CDR2 reads FQGNSA. CDR3 nucleotide sequence: TGTGCCAGCAGCTCACAAATGGGGGGGACTTCCTACGAGCAGTACTTC. Translated, it gives CASSSQMGGTSYEQYF.

As DNA, the CDR3 is TGTGCCAGCAGCCGGGACAGGGAAGAGACCCAGTACTTC. This sequence encodes CASSRDREETQYF. The V call is TRBV11-2, the J call TRBJ2-5; 9 bases are shared with TRBD1. The germline gives CDR1 SGHAT, CDR2 FQNNGV. This CDR3 is 13 amino acids long. The V and J ends lost 5 bases and 3 bases, in that order; junction bases with no gene match: 1.

The chain carries TRBV18 and TRBJ2-7; 8 nucleotides line up with TRBD2. With 8 bases clipped from V and 0 bases from J, the junction kept 15 bases outside the gene matches. The CDR3 loop spans 17 amino acids. Per germline, CDR1 KGHSH and CDR2 LQKENI. The CDR3 DNA reads as TGTGCCAGCCGAGGCAGCGGGGGCCCCAGGGGCTCCTACGAGCAGTACTTC. Amino acids: CASRGSGGPRGSYEQYF.

This chain connects TRBV11-3 to TRBJ1-1; D unresolved. This CDR3 has 13 amino acids. Germline V gene lookup returns CDR1 SGHNT and CDR2 YENEEA. V was pared by 1 base and J by 5 bases, with 8 bases between. The CDR3 DNA follows: TGTGCCAGCAGCTTAGGTCGCGTTACTGAAGCTTTCTTT. The encoded protein is CASSLGRVTEAFF.

The V and J genes are TRBV18 and TRBJ1-5; D not certain. The ends were cut back, 3 bases at V and 6 bases at J, with 15 bases in the middle. CDR1 is KGHSH and CDR2 is LQKENI in the germline V gene. The CDR3 has 15 amino acids. As DNA, the CDR3 is TGTGCCAGCTCACCCGGCGGGAAGGGTGGTCAGCCCCAGCATTTT. It specifies CASSPGGKGGQPQHF.

CDR3 nucleotides: TGTGCCAGCTCACCAGCGTCGGGGGAGCAGTTCTTC. This sequence encodes CASSPASGEQFF. The chain recombines TRBV18 with TRBJ2-1, with a weak D call TRBD2 (5 bases). Germline lookup yields CDR1 KGHSH and CDR2 LQKENI. V lost 2 bases, J lost 10 bases, and 9 bases lay in between. The CDR3 sequence is 12 residues long.

V and J are TRBV3-1 (or the pseudogene TRBV3-2) and TRBJ2-2; TRBD2 matches at 8 bases. Germline V gene lookup returns CDR1 LGHDT and CDR2 YNNKEL (reference sequence). The CDR3 is made up of 16 amino acids. The V segment lost 4 bases and the J segment 3 bases; nucleotides outside the gene matches: 7. CDR3 DNA: TGTGCCAGCAGCCCAGATGATAGCGGGGACACCGGGGAGCTGTTTTTT. Translation: CASSPDDSGDTGELFF.